This T cell receptor (beta chain) was sequenced in a study of shared T cell receptors in the human thymus (dated by TCRdb to the early 2020s). For the study in its entirety: The study investigated the way shared, self-reactive T-cell receptor alpha chains are produced in the human thymus.

Note on this clone: What antigen it recognizes has not been identified. Within one base of it there is no much larger clone, and no base qualities were kept.

Deletion took 1 base off V and 1 base off J, with a span of 8 bases between the germline ends. The CDR3 runs 14 amino acids, cysteine and phenylalanine included. Left in the record is the CDR3 DNA by itself, 42 bases read in frame from the first base. The CDR1 and CDR2 encoded by the germline V gene (reference sequence) are GTSNPN and SVGIG. Libraries were constructed by the immunoSEQ multiplex PCR assay. Held by TCRdb, this immuneACCESS table contains in-frame sequences only and omits some clones. Under half of the omission traces to an unresolved V gene where checked; the cause of the rest is unknown. The sample includes hundreds of thousands of clones, with over 75% observed a single time. In total, the top ten clones hold roughly 0.0089% of the sample. These sequences were also reported in another study, on human thymus T cells. From that second study: In Finland, the donors were immunologically healthy infants who were having open corrective cardiac surgery for congenital heart defects. Thymus tissue was obtained as surgical resects removed during corrective cardiac surgery. V and J gene segment usage appeared biased in both thymic and peripheral blood repertoires. Highly overlapping thymic TCR repertoires among unrelated individuals were reported in the related research. The study described the TCR alpha and beta repertoires in about 8 infant thymus samples and a few matching peripheral blood samples. The infant donors were about 6 to 244 days old, and the cohort included several males and two females. Thymocytes were freed from the tissue by mechanical means and kept at -70 degrees C as pellets of about 9-30 million cells. A QIAsymphony instrument was used to extract genomic DNA from the frozen cell pellets. The immunoSEQ multiplex PCR assay was used to amplify the TCRB and TCRAD loci from a standardized quantity of quality-controlled genomic DNA. The amplicons spanned the V(D)J region and were long enough to cover the CDR3 and allow V and J genes to be identified. Through the commercial immunoSEQ service, the amplicons were sequenced on an Illumina platform. Primer bias and sequencing errors were corrected as previously described, and TCRAD and TCRB were defined on the basis of the IMGT database. Analysis of the repertoires was done with immunoSEQ Analyzer 3.0 and VDJTools and included basic statistics, V/J segment usage, diversity estimates, rarefaction and pairwise overlap. Diversity was estimated using the Chao1, ChaoE, Efron-Thisted, Shannon and inverse Simpson indices, and was also estimated on datasets down-sampled to the size of the smallest sample. Repertoire overlap used strict matching of CDR3 nucleotide sequence, V gene and J gene, with Jaccard-based multidimensional scaling clustering. On average, about 800,000 unique TCRB clonotypes were obtained from thymus samples, compared with 75,000 to 90,000 from blood samples.

Sample: thymocytes. This TCR was recovered from a boy under two years old with a congenital heart defect. Donor details come from another sample of the same person, matched by shared clones. The chain uses TRBV30 and TRBJ1-5; no D segment can be confidently identified. Read as DNA, the sequence is TGTGCCTGGAGTGGTCAGAGGAGCAATCAGCCCCAGCATTTT. This translates into CAWSGQRSNQPQHF.